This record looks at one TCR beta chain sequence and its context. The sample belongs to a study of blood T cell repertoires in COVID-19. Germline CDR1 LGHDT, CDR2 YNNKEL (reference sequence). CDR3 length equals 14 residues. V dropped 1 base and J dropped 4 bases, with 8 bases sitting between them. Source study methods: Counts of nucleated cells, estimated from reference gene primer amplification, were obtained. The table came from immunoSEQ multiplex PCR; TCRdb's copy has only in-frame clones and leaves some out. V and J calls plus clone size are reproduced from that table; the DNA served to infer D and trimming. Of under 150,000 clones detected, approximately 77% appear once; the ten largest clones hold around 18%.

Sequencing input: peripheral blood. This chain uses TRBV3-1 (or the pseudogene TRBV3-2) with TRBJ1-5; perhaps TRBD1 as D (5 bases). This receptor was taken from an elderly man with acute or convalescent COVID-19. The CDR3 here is CASSQAGQNQPQHF. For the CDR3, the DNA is TGTGCCAGCAGCCAAGCAGGGCAAAATCAGCCCCAGCATTTT.